These 6 T cell receptor beta chains were sequenced from one sample in a study of blood T cell repertoires in COVID-19 (dated by TCRdb to about 2020). The library came from the immunoSEQ multiplex PCR assay. TCRdb's version of the immuneACCESS table is confined to in-frame rearrangements and falls short of the full clone set. An unresolved V gene accounts for under half of the shortfall where checked; the remainder is of unknown origin. For this sample the table gives tens of thousands of clones, of which just over 85% were detected only once. Together, the top ten hold 2.5% to 3% of the sample. Sequencing was performed on peripheral blood. Receptor source: a woman older than 75 with acute or convalescent COVID-19.

V is TRBV19 and J is TRBJ1-5; D gene uncertain. V was clipped by 5 bases and J by 2 bases, with 7 bases between them. CDR1 LNHDA and CDR2 SQIVND come from the germline V gene (reference sequence). This CDR3 has 13 amino acids. The CDR3 reads CASSGRGNQPQHF. Here the CDR3 DNA reads TGTGCCAGTAGTGGGAGGGGCAATCAGCCCCAGCATTTT.

The DNA for the CDR3 is TGTGCCAGCAGCCAAGGTATCCCGGGAACCACCGGAGCTTTCTTT. Protein: CASSQGIPGTTGAFF. J is TRBJ1-1 and V is TRBV3-1 (or the pseudogene TRBV3-2); D is unresolved. The V gene lost 1 base and the J gene lost 10 bases, with 19 bases spanning the gap. Germline CDR1 and CDR2: LGHDT and YNNKEL (reference sequence). The CDR3 is 15 amino acids.

The rearrangement links TRBV2 to TRBJ2-7; 8 bases map to TRBD1. CDR1 and CDR2 from the germline V gene are SNHLY and FYNNEI. V trimming: 4 bases; J trimming: 2 bases; junction bases outside the gene matches: 4. The CDR3 contains 14 residues. The CDR3 loop is CASSGQGWTYEQYF. The CDR3 DNA sequence: TGTGCCAGCAGTGGACAGGGGTGGACCTACGAGCAGTACTTC.

The chain recombines TRBV12-3 or TRBV12-4 with TRBJ2-5; the D gene is possibly TRBD1 (5 bases). The V and J ends lost 6 bases and 7 bases respectively, with 15 bases between them. The CDR3 has 13 residues. CDR3: CASRNTGSATQYF. CDR3 nucleotide sequence: TGTGCCAGCAGAAACACAGGCTCTGCGACCCAGTACTTC.

V usage is TRBV6-6 and J usage is TRBJ1-1; D is undetermined. In germline, CDR1 is MNHNY, CDR2 SVGAGI (reference sequence). This CDR3 is 14 amino acids long. V was clipped by 2 bases and J by 0 bases, with 7 bases between them. CDR3 in amino acids: CASSYLQMNTEAFF. The CDR3 nucleotides read TGTGCCAGCAGTTACCTCCAGATGAACACTGAAGCTTTCTTT.

The chain is built from TRBV7-9 and TRBJ2-1; TRBD2 matches 9 bases. V was pared by 0 bases and J by 7 bases, with 1 base of the junction left unmatched. The germline V gene encodes CDR1 SEHNR and CDR2 FQNEAQ (reference sequence). The CDR3 consists of 14 residues. The CDR3: CASSLALAGNEQFF. The CDR3 nucleotides read TGTGCCAGCAGCTTAGCGCTAGCGGGGAATGAGCAGTTCTTC.